Listed here are 4 T cell receptor beta chains from one sample, sequenced in a study of CD8 T cells in acute hepatitis C reinfection. Time point: naive CD8 control sorted from an acute-time-point sample. Measured with immunoSEQ multiplex PCR; TCRdb has only the in-frame clones, and not every one. The sample yields around 36,000 clones, 70% to 90% seen once. The sample comprised naive CD8+ T cells from PBMCs. The receptors were gathered from a woman younger than 35 who spontaneously cleared hepatitis C infection.

A single count supports this clone. The CDR3: CASSLTGEDQPQHF. In nucleotides, the CDR3 is TGTGCCAGCAGTTTAACAGGGGAGGATCAGCCCCAGCATTTT. The rearrangement links TRBV7-6 to TRBJ1-5; 7 bases line up with TRBD1. This CDR3 is 14 amino acids long. The J segment lost 5 bases and the V segment lost 6 bases, leaving 7 bases of the junction unmatched. CDR1 is SGHVS and CDR2 is FNYEAQ in the germline V gene.

The chain carries TRBV6-5 and TRBJ2-7; the match to TRBD2 covers 13 bases. The germline gives CDR1 MNHEY, CDR2 SVGAGI. V trimming: 2 bases; J trimming: 4 bases; junction bases outside the gene matches: 2. This CDR3 is 15 amino acids long. The CDR3 sequence: CASSYEGLAGYEQYF. The CDR3 nucleotides are TGTGCCAGCAGTTACGAGGGACTAGCGGGGTACGAGCAGTACTTC.

This rearrangement joins TRBV9 to TRBJ2-1, with D unresolved. Trimming pared 10 bases from V and 5 bases from J, leaving 16 bases between. Germline V CDR1 and CDR2: SGDLS, YYNGEE. This CDR3 contains 13 residues. The CDR3 sequence: CACNKGGNNEQFF. CDR3 DNA: TGTGCCTGCAATAAGGGTGGAAACAATGAGCAGTTCTTC.

This clone occurred once. This rearrangement joins TRBV9 to TRBJ1-1; no definite D call. The ends were cut back, 0 bases at V and 6 bases at J, with 9 bases in the middle. The CDR3 has 13 residues. CDR1 and CDR2 (germline): SGDLS, YYNGEE. The CDR3 bases are TGTGCCAGCAGCGTAGGCGAGGTCGCTGAAGCTTTCTTT. It yields the protein CASSVGEVAEAFF.